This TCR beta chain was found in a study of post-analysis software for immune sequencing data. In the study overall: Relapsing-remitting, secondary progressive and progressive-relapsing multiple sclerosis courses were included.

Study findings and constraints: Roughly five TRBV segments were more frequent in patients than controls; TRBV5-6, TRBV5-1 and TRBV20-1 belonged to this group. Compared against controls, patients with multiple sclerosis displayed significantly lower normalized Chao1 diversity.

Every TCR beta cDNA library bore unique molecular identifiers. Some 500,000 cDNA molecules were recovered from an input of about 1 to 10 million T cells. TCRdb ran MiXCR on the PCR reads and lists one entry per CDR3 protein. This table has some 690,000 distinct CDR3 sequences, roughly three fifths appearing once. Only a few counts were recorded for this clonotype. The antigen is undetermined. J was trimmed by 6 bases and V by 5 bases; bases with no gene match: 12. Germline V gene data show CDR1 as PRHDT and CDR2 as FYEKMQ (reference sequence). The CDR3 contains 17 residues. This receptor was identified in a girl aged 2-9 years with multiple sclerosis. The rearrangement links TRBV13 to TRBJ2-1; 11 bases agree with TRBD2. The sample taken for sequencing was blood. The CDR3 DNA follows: TGTGCCAGCAGCATCGGGCCGACTAGCGGGGAGGGCAATGAGCAGTTCTTC. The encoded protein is CASSIGPTSGEGNEQFF.